The 21 T cell receptor beta chains below were found in one sample sequenced in a study of cytomegalovirus exposure and HLA in healthy donors. A multiplex PCR was run with 60 Vbeta primers and 13 Jbeta primers. TCRdb's copy holds only in-frame clones and misses some; the assay was immunoSEQ multiplex PCR. This table has fewer than 130,000 clones, 65% to 80% appearing once. Source material: PBMCs. These receptors were collected from a man aged 30-40 years in good health and CMV-seropositive.

The chain uses TRBV10-3 and TRBJ1-2; 7 bases line up with TRBD1. This CDR3 has 14 residues. After removal of 6 bases from V and 9 bases from J, the junction contained 13 bases not matched to a gene. The germline V gene encodes CDR1 ENHRY and CDR2 SYGVKD. The CDR3 DNA is TGTGCCATCAGCTCAGACAGGGACGAGGTTAGCTACACCTTC. Protein: CAISSDRDEVSYTF.

As to this clone: Germline is not matched at one junction end, which may reflect a read error. The chain couples TRBV7-9 to TRBJ1-1; 7 positions match TRBD1. Germline V gene lookup returns CDR1 SEHNR and CDR2 FQNEAQ (reference sequence). CDR3 length: 14 amino acids. CDR3 sequence (DNA): TGTGCCAGCAGCACGAGACAGGGAGTCACTGAAGATTTCTTT. It translates to CASSTRQGVTEDFF. The variable domain in full, completed from reference TRBV7-9 and TRBJ1-1, reads DTGVSQNPRHKITKRGQNVTFRCDPISEHNRLYWYRQTLGQGPEFLTYFQNEAQLEKSRLLSDRFSAERPKGSFSTLEIQRTEQGDSAMYLCASSTRQGVTEDFFGQGTRLTVV.

The chain recombines TRBV5-6 with TRBJ2-3; D gene ambiguous. V was trimmed by 1 base and J by 4 bases, leaving 4 bases between them. The germline V gene encodes CDR1 SGHDT and CDR2 YYEEEE. This CDR3 comprises 12 residues. CDR3 DNA: TGTGCCAGCAGCTTGACTCCAGATACGCAGTATTTT. It encodes CASSLTPDTQYF.

This chain links TRBV5-8 with TRBJ2-1; 13 positions agree with TRBD2. V was clipped by 4 bases and J by 9 bases; unmatched bases: 7. Germline V lookup: CDR1 SGHTS, CDR2 YDEGEE. CDR3 length equals 15 residues. The CDR3 bases are TGTGCCAGCAGCCAGACTAGCGGGGGGCCTGGTGAGCAGTTCTTC. Protein sequence: CASSQTSGGPGEQFF.

This chain joins TRBV6-5 and TRBJ1-1; tentatively, D is TRBD1 (5 bases). The V end lost 2 bases, the J end lost 0 bases, and 7 bases lay between the germline ends. Germline V gives CDR1 MNHEY, CDR2 SVGAGI. This CDR3 spans 14 amino acids. CDR3 loop: CASSYGGMNTEAFF. The DNA of the CDR3 is TGTGCCAGCAGTTACGGGGGGATGAACACTGAAGCTTTCTTT.

This clone was seen only a few times. J is TRBJ2-5 and V is TRBV13; maybe TRBD1 (5 bases). Between the trimmed V and J ends, which lost 0 bases and 5 bases, there was a span of 13 bases. This CDR3 has 15 residues. CDR1 and CDR2 (germline): PRHDT, FYEKMQ (reference sequence). CDR3 protein: CASSLGLWGRETQYF. CDR3 in DNA: TGTGCCAGCAGCTTAGGCCTGTGGGGCCGGGAGACCCAGTACTTC. Variable domain in full (rest from reference TRBV13 and TRBJ2-5): AAGVIQSPRHLIKEKRETATLKCYPIPRHDTVYWYQQGPGQDPQFLISFYEKMQSDKGSIPDRFSAQQFSDYHSELNMSSLELGDSALYFCASSLGLWGRETQYFGPGTRLLVL.

V usage is TRBV6-4 and J usage is TRBJ1-1; no clear D gene. Trimming shortened V by 2 bases and J by 7 bases, and 32 bases separated the two germline ends. From germline, CDR1 is MRHNA and CDR2 SNTAGT. This CDR3 contains 20 residues. In DNA, the CDR3 is TGTGCCAGCAGTGACCAGGTAACCCCCCCCGGCCCCGGGATGGTAGGTGAAGCTTTCTTT. Its protein is CASSDQVTPPGPGMVGEAFF.

The table lists this clone with a count of one. The rearrangement uses TRBV19 and TRBJ1-2, with D uncertain. With 2 bases removed from V and 5 bases from J, the gap between germline ends came to 6 bases. The CDR3 length is 12 residues. Per germline, CDR1 LNHDA and CDR2 SQIVND (reference sequence). Here the CDR3 reads CASSIHRYGYTF. CDR3 nucleotide sequence: TGTGCCAGTAGTATACACAGATATGGCTACACCTTC.

This rearrangement joins TRBV6-1 to TRBJ1-1; no clear D. Germline V CDR1 and CDR2: MNHNS, SASEGT. The CDR3 covers 13 residues. Trimming pared 0 bases from V and 4 bases from J, leaving 6 bases between. CDR3 loop: CASSEAASTEAFF. CDR3 in DNA: TGTGCCAGCAGTGAAGCAGCGAGCACTGAAGCTTTCTTT.

The chain carries TRBV12-5 and TRBJ2-1, with TRBD2 matching 12 bases. The CDR3 has 16 amino acids. Germline loops: CDR1 LGHNT, CDR2 FRNRAP. J was trimmed by 7 bases and V by 3 bases; bases with no gene match: 7. In DNA form, the CDR3 reads TGTGCTAGTGGTTTAATCCTAGCGGGGGGGCTTAATGAGCAGTTCTTC. It encodes CASGLILAGGLNEQFF.

J is TRBJ2-7 and V is TRBV15; tentative D call: TRBD1 (5 bases). Trimming took off 3 bases at V and 0 bases at J, with 15 bases between the two ends. CDR1 and CDR2 from the germline V gene are LNHNV and YYDKDF (reference sequence). This CDR3 region has 16 residues. The DNA of the CDR3 is TGTGCCACCAGCAGCACAGGCAGGGTCAACTCCTACGAGCAGTACTTC. This encodes CATSSTGRVNSYEQYF.

V and J are TRBV9 and TRBJ2-7, with 9 positions matching TRBD2. This CDR3 is 12 amino acids long. The V segment lost 3 bases and the J segment 6 bases; nucleotides outside the gene matches: 1. Germline values: CDR1 SGDLS, CDR2 YYNGEE. The CDR3: CASSARGGEQYF. CDR3 nucleotide sequence: TGTGCCAGCAGCGCGCGGGGGGGCGAGCAGTACTTC.

This rearrangement joins TRBV2 to TRBJ1-3; no clear D gene. CDR1 and CDR2 (germline): SNHLY, FYNNEI. There are 14 residues in the CDR3. V lost 6 bases, J lost 0 bases, and 9 bases lay in between. This chain's CDR3 is CASRAYVSGNTIYF. The CDR3 DNA reads as TGTGCCAGCAGAGCCTACGTCTCTGGAAACACCATATATTTT.

This clone occurred once. The chain combines TRBV6-7 with TRBJ2-1; 9 bases fit TRBD1. TRBV6-7 is treated as an ORF (open reading frame) with a function not yet certain. The V and J ends lost 2 bases and 7 bases, in that order; junction bases with no gene match: 3. The CDR3 totals 14 residues. CDR3 coding DNA: TGTGCCAGCAGTTACCGGGACAGGGATAATGAGCAGTTCTTC. Translated, it gives CASSYRDRDNEQFF.

The chain carries TRBV30 and TRBJ1-1; weak D call: TRBD1 (5 bases). CDR1 and CDR2 from the germline V gene are GTSNPN and SVGIG (reference sequence). V was pared by 5 bases and J by 11 bases, with 18 bases between. The CDR3 extends over 12 amino acids. The CDR3 region has the DNA TGTGCCTGGGGAATTGGTGCCGGGGGGGCTTTCTTT. Residues: CAWGIGAGGAFF.

This clone turned up a few times. The chain couples TRBV6-6 to TRBJ2-5; 7 bases are shared with TRBD2. Trimming at V came to 2 bases and at J to 2 bases, leaving 5 bases not matched to a gene. The germline CDR1 and CDR2 sequences are MNHNY and SVGAGI (reference sequence). This CDR3 has 15 residues. This CDR3 reads CASSYPGLVQETQYF. The CDR3 DNA reads as TGTGCCAGCAGTTACCCAGGACTAGTTCAAGAGACCCAGTACTTC.

The chain recombines TRBV15 with TRBJ1-2; 7 bases fit TRBD1. Germline values: CDR1 LNHNV, CDR2 YYDKDF (reference sequence). There are 16 residues in the CDR3. V trimming: 3 bases; J trimming: 4 bases; junction bases outside the gene matches: 11. The CDR3 nucleotides are TGTGCCACCAGCAGGGGAGAGACAGGGTCTCTCTATGGCTACACCTTC. It encodes CATSRGETGSLYGYTF.

The genes are TRBV7-3 and TRBJ2-2; 8 bases map to TRBD2. The germline V gene has CDR1 SGHTA and CDR2 FQGTGA. V gave up 5 bases and J gave up 5 bases; unmatched junction bases: 13. The CDR3 length is 17 residues. The DNA for the CDR3 is TGTGCCAGCAGCCCCCCCTACTCAGCGGGGGCGACCGGGGAGCTGTTTTTT. Protein product: CASSPPYSAGATGELFF.

In this sample, this clone turned up a few times. V gene TRBV11-3 combines with J gene TRBJ2-5; 9 nucleotides line up with TRBD2. In germline, CDR1 is SGHNT, CDR2 YENEEA. The CDR3 is made up of 16 amino acids. Germline trimming cut 6 bases from V and 1 base from J; bases unmatched to any gene: 9. The CDR3 coding sequence is TGTGCCAGCAGTTTCCCGGAGCGGGGGGCCCAAGAGACCCAGTACTTC. It codes for CASSFPERGAQETQYF.

This sequence joins TRBV29-1 and TRBJ1-1; D is undetermined. The CDR3 covers 13 residues. Germline V lookup: CDR1 SQVTM, CDR2 ANQGSEA. Trimming removed 3 bases from V and 1 base from J, with 9 bases in between. Here the CDR3 reads CSVEKGGNTEAFF. DNA of the CDR3: TGCAGCGTTGAGAAGGGAGGGAACACTGAAGCTTTCTTT. The whole variable domain, filled in from reference TRBV29-1 and TRBJ1-1, reads SAVISQKPSRDICQRGTSLTIQCQVDSQVTMMFWYRQQPGQSLTLIATANQGSEATYESGFVIDKFPISRPNLTFSTLTVSNMSPEDSSIYLCSVEKGGNTEAFFGQGTRLTVV.

The V gene is TRBV5-1, the J gene TRBJ2-5, with 7 bases fitting TRBD1. V shed 2 bases and J 2 bases; nucleotides not matched to a gene: 6. This CDR3 is built from 15 residues. Germline V gene lookup returns CDR1 SGHRS and CDR2 YFSETQ. This CDR3 reads CASSLRQGRQETQYF. CDR3 bases: TGCGCCAGCAGCTTACGACAGGGTCGGCAAGAGACCCAGTACTTC.